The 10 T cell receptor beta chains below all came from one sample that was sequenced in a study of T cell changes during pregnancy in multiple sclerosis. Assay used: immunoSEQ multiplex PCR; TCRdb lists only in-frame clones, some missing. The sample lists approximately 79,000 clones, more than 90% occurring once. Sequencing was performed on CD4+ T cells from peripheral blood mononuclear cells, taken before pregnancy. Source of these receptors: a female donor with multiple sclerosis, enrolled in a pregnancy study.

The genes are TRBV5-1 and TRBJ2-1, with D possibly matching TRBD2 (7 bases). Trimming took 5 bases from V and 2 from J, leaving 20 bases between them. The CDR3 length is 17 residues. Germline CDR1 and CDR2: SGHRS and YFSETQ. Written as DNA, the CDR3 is TGCGCCAGCAGAGACAGCGGCAAGGGGGGGGCCTACAATGAGCAGTTCTTC. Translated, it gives CASRDSGKGGAYNEQFF.

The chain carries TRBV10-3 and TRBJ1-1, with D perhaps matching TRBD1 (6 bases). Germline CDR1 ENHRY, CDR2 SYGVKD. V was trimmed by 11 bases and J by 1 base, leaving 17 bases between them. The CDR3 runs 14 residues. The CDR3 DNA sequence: TGTGCCCCCCAGAGGGGGGGGACGAACACTGAAGCTTTCTTT. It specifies CAPQRGGTNTEAFF.

CDR3 coding DNA: TGTGCCAGTAGTATTGACCAGGAAACCTTTAAAGGGGGCAATCAGCCCCAGCATTTT. Its translation is CASSIDQETFKGGNQPQHF. The gene calls are TRBV19 and TRBJ1-5, with D possibly matching TRBD1 (5 bases). The CDR3 is 19 amino acids. Trimming took 3 bases from V and 2 from J, leaving 23 bases between them. Germline V lookup: CDR1 LNHDA, CDR2 SQIVND (reference sequence).

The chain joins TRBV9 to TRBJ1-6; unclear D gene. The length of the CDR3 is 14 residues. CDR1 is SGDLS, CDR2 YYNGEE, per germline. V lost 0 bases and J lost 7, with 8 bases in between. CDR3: CASSVAVPNSPLHF. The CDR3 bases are TGTGCCAGCAGCGTAGCAGTACCAAATTCACCCCTCCACTTT.

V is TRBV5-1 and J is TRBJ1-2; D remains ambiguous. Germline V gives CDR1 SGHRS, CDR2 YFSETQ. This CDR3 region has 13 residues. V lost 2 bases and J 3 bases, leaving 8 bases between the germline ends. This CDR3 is CASSFGGDYGYTF. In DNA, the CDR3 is TGCGCCAGCAGCTTCGGAGGCGACTATGGCTACACCTTC.

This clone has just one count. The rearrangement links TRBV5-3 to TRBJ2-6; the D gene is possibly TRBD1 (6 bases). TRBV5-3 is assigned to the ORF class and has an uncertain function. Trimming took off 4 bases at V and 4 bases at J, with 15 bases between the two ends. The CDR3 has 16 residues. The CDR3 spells CARSGYRDSGANVLTF. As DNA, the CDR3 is TGTGCCAGAAGCGGATACAGGGATTCGGGGGCCAACGTCCTGACTTTC.

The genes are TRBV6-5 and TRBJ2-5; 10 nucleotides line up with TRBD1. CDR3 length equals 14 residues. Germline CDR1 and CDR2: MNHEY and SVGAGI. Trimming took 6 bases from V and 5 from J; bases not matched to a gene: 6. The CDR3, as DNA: TGTGCCAGCAGGAGAACGGACAGGGGGGAGACCCAGTACTTC. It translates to CASRRTDRGETQYF.

The CDR3 DNA sequence: TGTGCCAGCAGCCCCGCCAGCGGGGGGTGGGATACGCAGTATTTT. This translates into CASSPASGGWDTQYF. This chain uses TRBV5-4 with TRBJ2-3; 9 bases fit TRBD2. Trimming removed 4 bases from V and 6 bases from J; junction bases left unmatched: 9. Looked up from germline, CDR1 is SGHNT and CDR2 is YYREEE (reference sequence). This CDR3 region has 15 residues.

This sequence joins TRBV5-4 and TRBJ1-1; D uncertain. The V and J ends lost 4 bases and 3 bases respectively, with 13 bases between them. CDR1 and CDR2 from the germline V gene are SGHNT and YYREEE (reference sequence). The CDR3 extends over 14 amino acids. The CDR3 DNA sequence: TGTGCCAGCAGCCGTCGAACGGGATACACTGAAGCTTTCTTT. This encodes CASSRRTGYTEAFF.

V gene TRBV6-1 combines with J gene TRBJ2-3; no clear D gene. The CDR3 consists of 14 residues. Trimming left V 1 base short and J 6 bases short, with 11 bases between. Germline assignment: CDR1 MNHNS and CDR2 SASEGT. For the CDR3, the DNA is TGTGCCAGCAGTGAAGTAACAGTTGGGGATACGCAGTATTTT. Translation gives CASSEVTVGDTQYF.